This T cell receptor beta chain was sequenced in a study of blood T cell repertoires in COVID-19. Study in general: Acute and convalescent COVID-19 samples came from the United States, Italy and Spain.

Data came from immunoSEQ multiplex PCR; TCRdb stores just in-frame clones and leaves some out. The data hold roughly 190,000 clones, with roughly 76% observed a single time. CDR3 length: 13 amino acids. Deletions cut 6 bases from V and 3 bases from J, with 10 bases between. Germline CDR1 reads KGHDR; CDR2 reads SFDVKD. The rearrangement uses TRBV24-1 and TRBJ1-1; no definite D call. The TCR sequence derives from a woman aged 45-65 years with active or convalescent COVID-19. The sequencing input was peripheral blood. The CDR3 reads CATSIQDDTEAFF. The CDR3 DNA follows: TGTGCCACCAGTATCCAGGATGACACTGAAGCTTTCTTT.